A selection of T cell receptor beta chains follows, all from one sample in a study of T cell repertoires in cytomegalovirus infection. One entry per CDR3 protein results from TCRdb running MiXCR on the reads. The data show about 76,000 distinct CDR3 sequences, 3.7% seen once. Sequencing was done on a sample of PBMCs. The origin of the receptors is a human donor in good health (CMV status not recorded). Some clones in this sample may be carry-over from other donors' samples. The CDR3 runs from the conserved cysteine through the conserved F or W. The D gene is left open where the match is weak. Expanded clones are given a class, and other clones once, few, many or no size at all.

V gene	clone size	D gene	J gene	CDR3 protein	CDR3 DNA
TRBV12-3/TRBV12-4	many	-	TRBJ2-7	CASSWFSFEEQYF	TGTGCCAGCAGTTGGTTTAGTTTCGAAGAGCAGTACTTC
TRBV6-5	many	-	TRBJ1-2	CASSDTGYGYTF	TGTGCCAGCAGTGATACAGGCTATGGCTACACCTTC
TRBV4-2	many	TRBD2	TRBJ2-3	CASSQFTSGATDTQYF	TGTGCCAGCAGCCAATTTACTAGCGGGGCAACAGATACGCAGTATTTT
TRBV20-1	many	-	TRBJ2-5	CSAREGRFIEETQYF	TGCAGTGCTAGAGAGGGAAGATTTATTGAAGAGACCCAGTACTTC
TRBV7-2	many	TRBD1	TRBJ1-2	CASSSTGDYGYTF	TGTGCCAGCAGCTCAACAGGGGACTATGGCTACACCTTC
TRBV6-6	many	TRBD2	TRBJ2-1	CATARLAGASTYNEQFF	TGTGCCACGGCCCGGCTAGCGGGGGCCTCAACCTACAATGAGCAGTTCTTC
TRBV18	many	-	TRBJ1-2	CASSSASDNYGYTF	TGTGCCAGCTCGTCCGCTTCCGATAACTATGGCTACACCTTC
TRBV29-1	many	-	TRBJ1-5	CSVGSGDRPQHF	TGCAGCGTTGGGTCCGGAGATCGGCCCCAGCATTTT
TRBV5-1	many	-	TRBJ2-3	CASSDLSGSTDTQYF	TGCGCCAGCAGCGATCTCAGCGGAAGCACAGATACGCAGTATTTT
TRBV7-2	-	-	TRBJ1-5	CNSSQPQHF	TGCAACAGCAGTCAACCCCAGCATTTT
TRBV7-2	many	-	TRBJ2-3	CASSPLRTDTQYF	TGTGCCAGCAGCCCCCTAAGGACAGATACGCAGTATTTT
TRBV24-1	many	-	TRBJ1-2	CATSDLHGYTF	TGTGCCACCAGTGATTTGCATGGCTACACCTTC
TRBV7-6	many	TRBD2	TRBJ2-7	CASSLGSLAGGHNEQYF	TGTGCCAGCAGCTTAGGGTCTCTGGCGGGGGGACACAACGAGCAGTACTTC
TRBV19	many	-	TRBJ1-1	CASRYRVTNTEAFF	TGTGCCAGTAGGTACAGGGTGACGAACACTGAAGCTTTCTTT
TRBV19	many	TRBD2	TRBJ2-1	CASSTGGSYNEQFF	TGTGCCAGTAGTACCGGGGGGTCCTACAATGAGCAGTTCTTC
TRBV28	many	-	TRBJ1-1	CASSLRLEPTEAFF	TGTGCCAGCAGTTTGAGGTTGGAGCCCACTGAAGCTTTCTTT
TRBV6-2/TRBV6-3	many	-	TRBJ1-2	CASSYSGLRYGYTF	TGTGCCAGCAGTTACTCAGGGCTTCGGTATGGCTACACCTTC
TRBV7-2	many	-	TRBJ2-3	CASSFQLGDTQYF	TGTGCCAGCAGCTTTCAACTTGGGGATACGCAGTATTTT
TRBV4-1	many	TRBD2	TRBJ2-7	CASSQGEGLRQYF	TGCGCCAGCAGCCAAGGGGAGGGCCTAAGGCAGTACTTC
TRBV5-5	many	TRBD1	TRBJ1-5	CASSLVGGWSNQPQHF	TGTGCCAGCAGCTTGGTAGGGGGCTGGAGCAATCAGCCCCAGCATTTT
TRBV4-2	many	-	TRBJ2-3	CASSQLDGEDTQYF	TGTGCCAGCAGCCAACTTGATGGTGAAGATACGCAGTATTTT
TRBV5-6	many	-	TRBJ2-1	CASSLAPNEQFF	TGTGCCAGCAGCTTGGCTCCCAATGAGCAGTTCTTC
TRBV20-1	many	TRBD1	TRBJ1-1	CSARDKAGGPEAFF	TGCAGTGCTAGAGATAAGGCAGGGGGACCTGAAGCTTTCTTT
TRBV19	many	-	TRBJ1-1	CASSSTRRNRTEAFF	TGTGCCAGTAGTTCCACTCGGAGAAATCGAACTGAAGCTTTCTTT
TRBV20-1	many	-	TRBJ2-3	CSAPAGLIAFTDTQYF	TGCAGTGCGCCGGCCGGGCTGATCGCTTTCACAGATACGCAGTATTTT
TRBV14	many	-	TRBJ2-7	CASSPQMEFEQYF	TGTGCCAGCAGCCCACAGATGGAATTCGAGCAGTACTTC
TRBV7-2	many	-	TRBJ2-7	CASSLVQGGSYEQYF	TGTGCCAGCAGCTTAGTTCAGGGGGGTTCCTACGAGCAGTACTTC
TRBV6-2/TRBV6-3	many	TRBD1	TRBJ1-1	CASSYLMTGAMNTEAFF	TGTGCCAGCAGTTACCTCATGACAGGGGCAATGAACACTGAAGCTTTCTTT
TRBV7-3	many	-	TRBJ1-1	CASSSIPGRVNTEAFF	TGTGCCAGCAGTTCAATCCCGGGACGGGTGAACACTGAAGCTTTCTTT
TRBV7-3	many	-	TRBJ2-7	CASSPVHEQYF	TGTGCCAGCAGCCCCGTTCACGAGCAGTACTTC
TRBV7-9	many	-	TRBJ1-6	CASSPRGPPLDSPLHF	TGTGCCAGCAGCCCCCGGGGTCCCCCGCTCGATTCACCCCTCCACTTT
TRBV7-2	many	-	TRBJ1-3	CASSYTQSSGNTIYF	TGTGCCAGCAGTTACACACAGTCCTCTGGAAACACCATATATTTT
TRBV29-1	many	-	TRBJ1-2	CSVASEGLVYGYTF	TGCAGCGTCGCTAGTGAGGGCCTGGTCTATGGCTACACCTTC